Listed here is a single T cell receptor beta chain. These data come from a study of tumor-infiltrating lymphocytes in oesophageal squamous cell carcinoma. The CDR3 length is 14 residues. Germline assignment: CDR1 MDHEN and CDR2 SYDVKM. V was clipped by 6 bases and J by 1 base, with 11 bases between them. TCRdb re-analysed the PCR reads in MiXCR, keeping a single row per CDR3 protein. The sample includes 13,000 or so distinct CDR3 sequences, approximately 50% of them seen just once. Sequenced material: esophageal tumor tissue. This TCR came from a female donor with esophageal squamous cell carcinoma. The rearrangement links TRBV28 to TRBJ2-3, with a possible D match to TRBD1 (5 bases). This CDR3 is CASSKDTGTDTQYF. In DNA form, the CDR3 reads TGTGCCAGCAGCAAGGACACTGGCACAGATACGCAGTATTTT.